This TCR beta chain was sequenced during a study of T cell changes during pregnancy in multiple sclerosis. Generated by immunoSEQ multiplex PCR, the TCRdb table keeps only in-frame clones and is missing some. The table has about 20,000 clones, less than 90% seen once. This CDR3 has 16 amino acids. CDR1 and CDR2 from the germline V gene are SGHAT and FQNNGV. Trimming shortened V by 1 base and J by 5 bases, and 14 bases separated the two germline ends. The sample in question was CD8+ T cells from peripheral blood mononuclear cells, obtained in the third trimester of pregnancy. The V call is TRBV11-2, the J call TRBJ1-4; D is uncertain. The sequence came from a female donor in good health, enrolled as a control in a pregnancy study. The CDR3 protein is CASSLVYKARNEKLFF. In nucleotides, the CDR3 is TGTGCCAGCAGCTTAGTCTACAAGGCGCGGAATGAAAAACTGTTTTTT.